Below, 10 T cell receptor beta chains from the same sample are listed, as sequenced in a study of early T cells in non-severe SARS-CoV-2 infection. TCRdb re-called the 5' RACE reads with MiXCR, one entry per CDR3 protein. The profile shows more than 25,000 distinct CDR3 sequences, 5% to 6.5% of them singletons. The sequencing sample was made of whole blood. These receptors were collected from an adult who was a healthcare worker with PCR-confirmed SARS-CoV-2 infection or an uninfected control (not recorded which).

The chain's CDR3 is CASSEATGLAFIYNEQFF. In DNA, the CDR3 is TGTGCCAGCAGTGAGGCTACGGGACTAGCGTTTATCTACAATGAGCAGTTCTTC. This chain links TRBV25-1 with TRBJ2-1, with TRBD2 identical over 10 bases. Trimming at V came to 3 bases and at J to 3 bases, leaving 11 bases not matched to a gene. The CDR3 covers 18 residues. Germline V gives CDR1 MGHDK, CDR2 SYGVNS.

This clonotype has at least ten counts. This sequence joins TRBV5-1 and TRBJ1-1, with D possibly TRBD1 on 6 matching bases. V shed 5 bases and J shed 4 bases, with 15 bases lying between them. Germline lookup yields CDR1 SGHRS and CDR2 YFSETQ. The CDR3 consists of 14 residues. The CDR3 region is CASRSGGAVTEAFF. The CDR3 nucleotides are TGCGCCAGCAGGTCGGGGGGCGCGGTCACTGAAGCTTTCTTT. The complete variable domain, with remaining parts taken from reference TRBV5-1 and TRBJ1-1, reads KAGVTQTPRYLIKTRGQQVTLSCSPISGHRSVSWYQQTPGQGLQFLFEYFSETQRNKGNFPGRFSGRQFSNSRSEMNVSTLELGDSALYLCASRSGGAVTEAFFGQGTRLTVV.

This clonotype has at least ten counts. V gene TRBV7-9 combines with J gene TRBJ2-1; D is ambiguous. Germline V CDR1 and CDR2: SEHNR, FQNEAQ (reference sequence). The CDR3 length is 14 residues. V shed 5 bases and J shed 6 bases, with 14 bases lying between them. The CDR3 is CASSPIGSGNEQFF. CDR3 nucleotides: TGTGCCAGCAGCCCGATAGGGTCGGGCAATGAGCAGTTCTTC.

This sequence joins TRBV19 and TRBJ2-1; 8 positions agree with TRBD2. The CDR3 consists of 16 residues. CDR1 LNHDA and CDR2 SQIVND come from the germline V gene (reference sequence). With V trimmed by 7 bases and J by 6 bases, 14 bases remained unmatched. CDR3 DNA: TGTGCCAGTACCCCATATGGGATTAGCGGGGTCAATGAGCAGTTCTTC. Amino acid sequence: CASTPYGISGVNEQFF.

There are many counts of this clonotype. The CDR3 loop is CASSFGTGGYEQYF. The CDR3 bases are TGTGCCAGCAGCTTCGGGACAGGAGGCTACGAGCAGTACTTC. J is TRBJ2-7 and V is TRBV7-8; 8 bases line up with TRBD1. Germline CDR1 reads SGHVS; CDR2 reads FQNEAQ. Trimming at V came to 3 bases and at J to 3 bases, leaving 4 bases not matched to a gene. The CDR3 is made up of 14 amino acids.

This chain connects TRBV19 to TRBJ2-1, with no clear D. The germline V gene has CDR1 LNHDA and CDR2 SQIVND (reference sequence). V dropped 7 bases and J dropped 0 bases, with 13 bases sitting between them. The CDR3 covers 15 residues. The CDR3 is CASTLDVSSYNEQFF. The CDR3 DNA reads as TGTGCCAGTACCCTCGACGTGAGCTCCTACAATGAGCAGTTCTTC.

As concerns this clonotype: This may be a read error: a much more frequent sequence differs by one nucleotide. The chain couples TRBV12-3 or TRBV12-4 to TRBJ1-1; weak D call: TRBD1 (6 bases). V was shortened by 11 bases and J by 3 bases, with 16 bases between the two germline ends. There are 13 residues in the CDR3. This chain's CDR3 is CAGTLQGYTEAFF. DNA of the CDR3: TGTGCCGGCACCCTTCAGGGGTACACTGAAGCTTTCTTT.

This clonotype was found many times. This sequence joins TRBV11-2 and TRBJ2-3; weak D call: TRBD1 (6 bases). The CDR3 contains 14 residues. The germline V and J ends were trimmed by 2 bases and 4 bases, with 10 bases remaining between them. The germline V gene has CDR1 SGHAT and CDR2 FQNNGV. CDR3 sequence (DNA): TGTGCCAGCAGCTTAACCAGGGGCTCAGATACGCAGTATTTT. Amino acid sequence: CASSLTRGSDTQYF.

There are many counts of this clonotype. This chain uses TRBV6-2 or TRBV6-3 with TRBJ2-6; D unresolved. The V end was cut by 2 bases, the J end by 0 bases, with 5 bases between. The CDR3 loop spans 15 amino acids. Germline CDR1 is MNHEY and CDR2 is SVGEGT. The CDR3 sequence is CASSYPLSGANVLTF. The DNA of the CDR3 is TGTGCCAGCAGTTACCCTCTCTCTGGGGCCAACGTCCTGACTTTC.

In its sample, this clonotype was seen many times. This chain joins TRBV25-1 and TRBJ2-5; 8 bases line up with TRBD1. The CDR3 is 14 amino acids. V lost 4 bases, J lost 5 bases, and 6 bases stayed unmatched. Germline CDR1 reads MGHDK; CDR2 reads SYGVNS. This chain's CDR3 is CASSAPGGEETQYF. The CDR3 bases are TGTGCCAGCAGTGCCCCAGGGGGCGAGGAGACCCAGTACTTC.